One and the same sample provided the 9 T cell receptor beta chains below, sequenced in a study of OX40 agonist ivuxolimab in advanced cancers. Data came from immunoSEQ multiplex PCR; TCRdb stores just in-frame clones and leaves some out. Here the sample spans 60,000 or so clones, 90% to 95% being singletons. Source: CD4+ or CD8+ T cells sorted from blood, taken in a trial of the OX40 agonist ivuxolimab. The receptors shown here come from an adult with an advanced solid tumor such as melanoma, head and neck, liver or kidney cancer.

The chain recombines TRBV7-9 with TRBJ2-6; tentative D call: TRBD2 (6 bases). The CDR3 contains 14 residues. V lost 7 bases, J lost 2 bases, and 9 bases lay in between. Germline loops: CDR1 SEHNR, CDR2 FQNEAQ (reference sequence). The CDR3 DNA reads TGTGCCAGCACCGGGGGAACTGGGGCCAACGTCCTGACTTTC. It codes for CASTGGTGANVLTF. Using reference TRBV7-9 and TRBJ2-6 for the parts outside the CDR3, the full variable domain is DTGVSQNPRHKITKRGQNVTFRCDPISEHNRLYWYRQTLGQGPEFLTYFQNEAQLEKSRLLSDRFSAERPKGSFSTLEIQRTEQGDSAMYLCASTGGTGANVLTFGAGSRLTVL.

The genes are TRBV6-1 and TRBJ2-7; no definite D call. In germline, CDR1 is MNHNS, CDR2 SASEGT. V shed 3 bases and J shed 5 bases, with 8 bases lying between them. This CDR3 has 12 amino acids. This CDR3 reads CASSDYWNEQYF. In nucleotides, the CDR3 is TGTGCCAGCAGTGATTATTGGAACGAGCAGTACTTC.

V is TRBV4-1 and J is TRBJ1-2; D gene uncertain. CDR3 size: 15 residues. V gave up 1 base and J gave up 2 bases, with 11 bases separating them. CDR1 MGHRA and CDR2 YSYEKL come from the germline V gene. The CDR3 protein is CASSQGSGLNYGYTF. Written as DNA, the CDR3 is TGCGCCAGCAGCCAAGGGTCTGGGCTAAACTATGGCTACACCTTC.

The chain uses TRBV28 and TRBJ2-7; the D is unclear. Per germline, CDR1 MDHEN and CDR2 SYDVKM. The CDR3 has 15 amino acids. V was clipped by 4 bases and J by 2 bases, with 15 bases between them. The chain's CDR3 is CASSSRQTVPYEQYF. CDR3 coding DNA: TGTGCCAGCAGTTCACGTCAAACAGTGCCCTACGAGCAGTACTTC.

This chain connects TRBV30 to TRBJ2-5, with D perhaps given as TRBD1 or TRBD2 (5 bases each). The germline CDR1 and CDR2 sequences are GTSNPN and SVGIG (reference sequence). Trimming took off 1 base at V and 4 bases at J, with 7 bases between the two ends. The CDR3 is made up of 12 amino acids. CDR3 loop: CAWSGGTETQYF. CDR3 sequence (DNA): TGTGCCTGGAGTGGGGGGACAGAGACCCAGTACTTC.

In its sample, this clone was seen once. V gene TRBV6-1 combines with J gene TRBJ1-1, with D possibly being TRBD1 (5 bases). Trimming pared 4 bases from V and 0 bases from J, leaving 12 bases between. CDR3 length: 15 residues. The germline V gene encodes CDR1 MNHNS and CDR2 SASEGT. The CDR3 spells CASSGGEVLNTEAFF. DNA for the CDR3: TGTGCCAGCAGTGGGGGCGAAGTGTTGAACACTGAAGCTTTCTTT.

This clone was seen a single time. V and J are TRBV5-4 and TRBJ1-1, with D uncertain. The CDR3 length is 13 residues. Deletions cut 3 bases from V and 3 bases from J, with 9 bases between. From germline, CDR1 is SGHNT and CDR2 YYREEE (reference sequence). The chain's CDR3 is CASSSGWDTEAFF. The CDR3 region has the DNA TGTGCCAGCAGCTCAGGATGGGACACTGAAGCTTTCTTT.

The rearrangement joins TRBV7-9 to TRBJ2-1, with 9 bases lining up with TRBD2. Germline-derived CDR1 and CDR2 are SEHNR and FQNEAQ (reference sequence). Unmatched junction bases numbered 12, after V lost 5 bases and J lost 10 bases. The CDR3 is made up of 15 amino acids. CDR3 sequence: CASSPGTSLSREQFF. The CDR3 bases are TGTGCCAGCAGCCCGGGGACTAGCCTTTCGCGGGAGCAGTTCTTC. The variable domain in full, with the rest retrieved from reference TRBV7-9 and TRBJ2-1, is DTGVSQNPRHKITKRGQNVTFRCDPISEHNRLYWYRQTLGQGPEFLTYFQNEAQLEKSRLLSDRFSAERPKGSFSTLEIQRTEQGDSAMYLCASSPGTSLSREQFFGPGTRLTVL.

In nucleotides, the CDR3 is TGTGCCAGTAGCACCGGGACAGGGGGCGAGCAGTACTTC. Its protein product is CASSTGTGGEQYF. The genes are TRBV19 and TRBJ2-7; 11 positions match TRBD1. Germline-derived CDR1 and CDR2 are LNHDA and SQIVND (reference sequence). V was clipped by 6 bases and J by 6 bases; unmatched bases: 4. The length of the CDR3 is 13 residues.